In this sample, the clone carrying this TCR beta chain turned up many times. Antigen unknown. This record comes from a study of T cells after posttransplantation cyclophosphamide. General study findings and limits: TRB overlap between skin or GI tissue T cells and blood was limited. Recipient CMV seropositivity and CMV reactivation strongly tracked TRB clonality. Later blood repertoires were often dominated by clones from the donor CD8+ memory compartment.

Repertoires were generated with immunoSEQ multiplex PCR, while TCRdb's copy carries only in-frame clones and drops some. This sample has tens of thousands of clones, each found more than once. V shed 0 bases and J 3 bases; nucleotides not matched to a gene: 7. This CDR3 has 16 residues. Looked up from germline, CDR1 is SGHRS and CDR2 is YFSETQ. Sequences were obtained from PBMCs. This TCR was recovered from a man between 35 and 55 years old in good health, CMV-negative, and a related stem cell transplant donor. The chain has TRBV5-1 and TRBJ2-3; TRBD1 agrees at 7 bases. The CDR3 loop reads CASSLDRQGVTDTQYF. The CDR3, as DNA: TGCGCCAGCAGCTTGGACCGACAGGGAGTAACAGATACGCAGTATTTT. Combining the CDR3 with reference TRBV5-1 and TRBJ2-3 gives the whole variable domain KAGVTQTPRYLIKTRGQQVTLSCSPISGHRSVSWYQQTPGQGLQFLFEYFSETQRNKGNFPGRFSGRQFSNSRSEMNVSTLELGDSALYLCASSLDRQGVTDTQYFGPGTRLTVL.